A selection of T cell receptor beta chains follows, all from one sample in a study of cytomegalovirus exposure and HLA in healthy donors. Measured with immunoSEQ multiplex PCR; TCRdb has only the in-frame clones, and not every one. The data show about 55,000 clones, roughly 70% seen once. Sequencing input: PBMCs. Receptor source: a man aged 35 to 55 in good health and CMV-seropositive. Each CDR3 is given with its conserved first and last residue. The D gene is left open where the match is weak. Clone sizes are given selectively: once, few, many, or a class where the clone is expanded.

>.|.|TRBJ2-7|TRBV6-1
TGTGCCACCAGAGGGGGACCCTCGGACGGCTACGAGCAGTACTTC
CATRGGPSDGYEQYF
>.|.|TRBJ2-5|TRBV2
TGTGCCAGCAGGGCGACTAGTTCTGAGACCCAGTACTTC
CASRATSSETQYF
>.|few|TRBJ1-2|TRBV2
TGTGCCAGCAGTCGCACCTGGCAGGTCTCCCGTGGCTACACCTTC
CASSRTWQVSRGYTF
>.|.|TRBJ2-3|TRBV5-1
TGCGCCAGCAGCTTGGACAGGAGCACAGATACGCAGTATTTT
CASSLDRSTDTQYF
>TRBD1|.|TRBJ2-1|TRBV6-1
TGTGCCAGCAGTGTACTCCGTTACAGGGGGCCGGTGGGGTCCTACAATGAGCAGTTCTTC
CASSVLRYRGPVGSYNEQFF
>.|.|TRBJ2-5|TRBV5-4
TGTGCCAGCAGCTTGGGGAGTTTGACCCAGTACTTC
CASSLGSLTQYF
>TRBD1|.|TRBJ1-6|TRBV9
TGTGCCAGCAGCGTACAGACAGGGTCTAATTCACCCCTCCACTTT
CASSVQTGSNSPLHF
>TRBD1|.|TRBJ1-6|TRBV5-1
TGCGCCAGCAGCGCGGGACAGAGAAATTCACCCCTCCACTTT
CASSAGQRNSPLHF
>.|.|TRBJ2-7|TRBV27
TGTGCCAGCAGTTTAAGGGGTACCTACGAGCAGTACTTC
CASSLRGTYEQYF
>TRBD1|few|TRBJ2-5|TRBV2
TGTGCCAGCAGTGAGAACAGGGGGCAGAAGACCCAGTACTTC
CASSENRGQKTQYF
>.|.|TRBJ1-2|TRBV9
TGTGCCAGCAGCCCGAGTCAGGGCAGCGGCTACACCTTC
CASSPSQGSGYTF
>TRBD1|.|TRBJ2-7|TRBV2
TGTGCCAGCAGTGAAGCCTGGGACAGCTCCTACGAGCAGTACTTC
CASSEAWDSSYEQYF
>.|.|TRBJ1-5|TRBV7-2
TGTGCCAGCAGCTTAGGAGGGAGCCGAAGCAATCAGCCCCAGCATTTT
CASSLGGSRSNQPQHF
>TRBD1|.|TRBJ1-2|TRBV2
TGTGCCAGCAGTGTGGGTTACGGGACAGGGGGAGTCAATGGCTACACCTTC
CASSVGYGTGGVNGYTF
>.|.|TRBJ1-1|TRBV11-2
TGTGCCAGCAGCTTAGATACAGGGAACACTGAAGCTTTCTTT
CASSLDTGNTEAFF
>.|few|TRBJ1-5|TRBV4-1
TGCGCCAGCAGCCTGACTGGCAATCAGCCCCAGCATTTT
CASSLTGNQPQHF
>.|.|TRBJ1-1|TRBV7-2
TGTGCCAGCAGCCAGAGGGGAGGGAGGCACACTGAAGCTTTCTTT
CASSQRGGRHTEAFF
>TRBD1|.|TRBJ2-3|TRBV5-8
TGTGCCAGCAGCTTGGAGCAGGGGGCAGATACGCAGTATTTT
CASSLEQGADTQYF
>.|few|TRBJ1-1|TRBV20-1
TGCAGTGCTGAGAGGGACACTGAAGCTTTCTTT
CSAERDTEAFF
>.|.|TRBJ1-2|TRBV30
TGTGCCTGGAGGGATGGGGGCAATGGCTACACCTTC
CAWRDGGNGYTF
>.|.|TRBJ1-2|TRBV2
TGTGCCAGCAATTTAAGGACTAATAACTATGGCTACACCTTC
CASNLRTNNYGYTF
>.|.|TRBJ2-3|TRBV4-1
TGCGCCAGCAGCCAAGTCGGAGCGGCCGGAGATACGCAGTATTTT
CASSQVGAAGDTQYF
>.|.|TRBJ2-6|TRBV6-5
TGTGCCAGCAGTAGACTGAGCTCTGGGGCCAACGTCCTGACTTTC
CASSRLSSGANVLTF
>.|.|TRBJ1-2|TRBV14
TGTGCCAGCAGCCACGACTTGGGGGGTAGAGGCTACACCTTC
CASSHDLGGRGYTF
>.|.|TRBJ1-6|TRBV2
TGTGCCAGCAGTGAATCCAGGGTGGATAATTCACCCCTCCACTTT
CASSESRVDNSPLHF
>.|.|TRBJ1-5|TRBV6-1
TGTGCCAGCAGTGAATTAACGGGGGGTAGCAATCAGCCCCAGCATTTT
CASSELTGGSNQPQHF
>.|.|TRBJ1-2|TRBV5-4
TGTGCCAGCAGCATTCTTCCCCGGGACAATAACTATGGCTACACCTTC
CASSILPRDNNYGYTF
>TRBD1|.|TRBJ2-2|TRBV7-7
TGTGCCAGCAGCTTAGGGACAGGGTCAACCGGGGAGCTGTTTTTT
CASSLGTGSTGELFF
>.|.|TRBJ1-2|TRBV27
TGTGCCAGCAGTTTATTGGGAGGAGATGGCTACACCTTC
CASSLLGGDGYTF
>TRBD1|.|TRBJ2-3|TRBV4-1
TGCGCCAGCCGAGAACGGGGACAGGGGAGGGCAGATACGCAGTATTTT
CASRERGQGRADTQYF
>TRBD2|.|TRBJ2-3|TRBV2
TGTGCCAGCAGGGGGGGGATGTCAGATACGCAGTATTTT
CASRGGMSDTQYF
>TRBD1|.|TRBJ1-1|TRBV9
TGTGCCAGCAGCGCGGAGACAGGGTTGAACACTGAAGCTTTCTTT
CASSAETGLNTEAFF
>.|.|TRBJ2-3|TRBV2
TGTGCCAGCAGGACAGACAGGTACACAGATACGCAGTATTTT
CASRTDRYTDTQYF
>.|.|TRBJ1-6|TRBV18
TGTGCCAGCTCACCCGGGGTTACGAGGGATAATTCACCCCTCCACTTT
CASSPGVTRDNSPLHF
>.|.|TRBJ1-1|TRBV5-1
TGCGCCAGCAGCAGGAGGGGCCGGGGGAACACTGAAGCTTTCTTT
CASSRRGRGNTEAFF
>TRBD1|few|TRBJ1-6|TRBV6-1
TGTGCCAGCGGGACAGGGGATTCACCCCTCCACTTT
CASGTGDSPLHF
>.|once|TRBJ1-2|TRBV6-1
TGTGCCAGCGCCCGGGGGGATGGCTACACCTTC
CASARGDGYTF
>.|few|TRBJ2-7|TRBV6-5
TGTGCCAGCTTTAACGGAGTAAGCTCCTACGAGCAGTACTTC
CASFNGVSSYEQYF
>TRBD1|.|TRBJ2-7|TRBV5-6
TGTGCCAGCAGCTTGGTCGGGACAGGTTTAGTCTACGAGCAGTACTTC
CASSLVGTGLVYEQYF
>TRBD2|once|TRBJ2-2|TRBV7-9
TGTGCCAGCAGCCCTGGACTAGCGGGGGTCATAACCGGGGAGCTGTTTTTT
CASSPGLAGVITGELFF
>.|.|TRBJ1-4|TRBV25-1
TGTGCCAGCAGCGAGGGGCGGGGAGAAAAACTGTTTTTT
CASSEGRGEKLFF
>.|.|TRBJ2-3|TRBV7-2
TGTGCCAGCAGCTTAGGAGGCGGGGCGGATACGCAGTATTTT
CASSLGGGADTQYF
>TRBD1|.|TRBJ2-2|TRBV5-8
TGTGCCATCCCGACAGGGGGGAAGACCGGGGAGCTGTTTTTT
CAIPTGGKTGELFF
>.|.|TRBJ2-1|TRBV4-1
TGCGCCAGCAGCCAAGGGGCGAGCTCCTACAATGAGCAGTTCTTC
CASSQGASSYNEQFF
>.|.|TRBJ2-2|TRBV4-3
TGCGCCAGCAGCCAAAACAGGGTCAACACCGGGGAGCTGTTTTTT
CASSQNRVNTGELFF
>.|.|TRBJ1-1|TRBV19
TGTGCCAGTATCCAGGGTGGGATGCATCAAGCTTTCTTT
CASIQGGMHQAFF
>TRBD1|.|TRBJ1-4|TRBV7-8
TGTGCCAGCAGCCCGGGACAGGGGAGTGAAAAACTGTTTTTT
CASSPGQGSEKLFF
>.|few|TRBJ1-5|TRBV5-1
TGCGCCAGCAGCTTGTCGCAGGGAAATCAGCCCCAGCATTTT
CASSLSQGNQPQHF
>.|.|TRBJ1-2|TRBV21-1
TGTGCCAGCCCTCCCGACAGGGTCTATGGCTACACCTTC
CASPPDRVYGYTF
>.|.|TRBJ1-2|TRBV7-9
TGTGCCAGCAGCTTAGTAGGGGGGGACTATGGCTACACCTTC
CASSLVGGDYGYTF
>.|.|TRBJ1-1|TRBV4-1
TGCGCCAGCAGGCTTCCCGGGGGTAGGAGCACTGAAGCTTTCTTT
CASRLPGGRSTEAFF
>.|.|TRBJ1-1|TRBV5-1
TGCGCCAGCAGCCCCCAGAAGAACACTGAAGCTTTCTTT
CASSPQKNTEAFF
>TRBD1|.|TRBJ1-2|TRBV7-6
TGTGCCAGCAGCTCCGGACAGGGGGACTATGGCTACACCTTC
CASSSGQGDYGYTF
>TRBD2|.|TRBJ2-1|TRBV7-3
TGTGCCAGCAGCCTAAGGTATAGCGGGGGGGCATTCACCTACAATGAGCAGTTCTTC
CASSLRYSGGAFTYNEQFF
>TRBD1|.|TRBJ1-2|TRBV5-1
TGCGCCAGCAGGACCGGGACAGGCCATGGGGGCTACACCTTC
CASRTGTGHGGYTF
>.|.|TRBJ1-4|TRBV6-6
TGTGCCAGCAGTTTCACAGGGAGCACTAATGAAAAACTGTTTTTT
CASSFTGSTNEKLFF
>.|.|TRBJ1-1|TRBV28
TGTGCCAGCCAGTCCGGGTACGGTGAAGCTTTCTTT
CASQSGYGEAFF